This T cell receptor (beta chain) was sequenced during a study of monozygotic twins with inflammatory bowel disease. TCRdb derives one entry per CDR3 protein from the 5' RACE reads, leaving out DNA. The sample yields about 330,000 distinct CDR3 sequences, of which the top ten take up under 2.5%. Notes on the study in general: Patient repertoires may have gained variability from differing immunosuppressive treatments. No one strong IBD-associated signal or clonotype was supported.

Remarks on this clonotype: Its antigen is unidentified.

The CDR3 loop spans 14 amino acids. In germline, CDR1 is SGHVS, CDR2 FQNEAQ. Sequencing was performed on blood. The rearrangement links TRBV7-8 to TRBJ1-1; the TRBD1 assignment by TCRdb is unverifiable without DNA. The TCR originated in a human donor with ulcerative colitis or Crohn's disease, or a healthy co-twin of an affected twin (not recorded which). Here the CDR3 reads CASSGRNRGGEAFF.